This record looks at one TCR beta chain sequence and its context. For the second PCR, which ran for about 6 to 11 cycles, a sample-barcoded 5' primer and a J-beta primer mix were used. MiXCR, applied by TCRdb to the 5' RACE reads, yields one record per CDR3 protein. The table lists 550,000 to 750,000 distinct CDR3 sequences, 20% to 25% of them singletons. The CDR3 spans 16 residues. Trimming removed 6 bases from V and 0 bases from J, with 15 bases in between. Germline V gives CDR1 SNHLY, CDR2 FYNNEI. This entry comes from a study of blood T cells in healthy people across ages. Material: blood. The TCR sequence derives from a man between 65 and 85 years old in good health. V is TRBV2 and J is TRBJ2-1; D may correspond to TRBD1 or TRBD2 (5 bases each). CDR3: CASSWWGIGSYNEQFF. CDR3 in DNA: TGTGCCAGCAGCTGGTGGGGGATCGGCTCCTACAATGAGCAGTTCTTC.